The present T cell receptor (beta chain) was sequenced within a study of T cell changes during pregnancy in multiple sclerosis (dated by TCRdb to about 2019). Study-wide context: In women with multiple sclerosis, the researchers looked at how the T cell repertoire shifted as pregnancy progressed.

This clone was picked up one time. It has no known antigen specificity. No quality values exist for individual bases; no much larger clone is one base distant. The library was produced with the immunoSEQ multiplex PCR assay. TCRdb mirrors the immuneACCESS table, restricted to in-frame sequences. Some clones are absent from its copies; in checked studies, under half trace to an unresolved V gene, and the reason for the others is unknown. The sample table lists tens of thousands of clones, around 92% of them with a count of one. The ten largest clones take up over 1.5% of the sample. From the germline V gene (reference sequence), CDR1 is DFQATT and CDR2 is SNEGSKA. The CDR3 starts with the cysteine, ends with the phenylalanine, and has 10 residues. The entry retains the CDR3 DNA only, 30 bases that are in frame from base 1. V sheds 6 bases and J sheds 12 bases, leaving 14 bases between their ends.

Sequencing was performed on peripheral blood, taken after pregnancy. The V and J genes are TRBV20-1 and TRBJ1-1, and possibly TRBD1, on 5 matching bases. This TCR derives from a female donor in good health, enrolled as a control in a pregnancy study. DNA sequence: TGCAGTGCCCTGGGGCGCGGAACTTTCTTT. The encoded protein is CSALGRGTFF.